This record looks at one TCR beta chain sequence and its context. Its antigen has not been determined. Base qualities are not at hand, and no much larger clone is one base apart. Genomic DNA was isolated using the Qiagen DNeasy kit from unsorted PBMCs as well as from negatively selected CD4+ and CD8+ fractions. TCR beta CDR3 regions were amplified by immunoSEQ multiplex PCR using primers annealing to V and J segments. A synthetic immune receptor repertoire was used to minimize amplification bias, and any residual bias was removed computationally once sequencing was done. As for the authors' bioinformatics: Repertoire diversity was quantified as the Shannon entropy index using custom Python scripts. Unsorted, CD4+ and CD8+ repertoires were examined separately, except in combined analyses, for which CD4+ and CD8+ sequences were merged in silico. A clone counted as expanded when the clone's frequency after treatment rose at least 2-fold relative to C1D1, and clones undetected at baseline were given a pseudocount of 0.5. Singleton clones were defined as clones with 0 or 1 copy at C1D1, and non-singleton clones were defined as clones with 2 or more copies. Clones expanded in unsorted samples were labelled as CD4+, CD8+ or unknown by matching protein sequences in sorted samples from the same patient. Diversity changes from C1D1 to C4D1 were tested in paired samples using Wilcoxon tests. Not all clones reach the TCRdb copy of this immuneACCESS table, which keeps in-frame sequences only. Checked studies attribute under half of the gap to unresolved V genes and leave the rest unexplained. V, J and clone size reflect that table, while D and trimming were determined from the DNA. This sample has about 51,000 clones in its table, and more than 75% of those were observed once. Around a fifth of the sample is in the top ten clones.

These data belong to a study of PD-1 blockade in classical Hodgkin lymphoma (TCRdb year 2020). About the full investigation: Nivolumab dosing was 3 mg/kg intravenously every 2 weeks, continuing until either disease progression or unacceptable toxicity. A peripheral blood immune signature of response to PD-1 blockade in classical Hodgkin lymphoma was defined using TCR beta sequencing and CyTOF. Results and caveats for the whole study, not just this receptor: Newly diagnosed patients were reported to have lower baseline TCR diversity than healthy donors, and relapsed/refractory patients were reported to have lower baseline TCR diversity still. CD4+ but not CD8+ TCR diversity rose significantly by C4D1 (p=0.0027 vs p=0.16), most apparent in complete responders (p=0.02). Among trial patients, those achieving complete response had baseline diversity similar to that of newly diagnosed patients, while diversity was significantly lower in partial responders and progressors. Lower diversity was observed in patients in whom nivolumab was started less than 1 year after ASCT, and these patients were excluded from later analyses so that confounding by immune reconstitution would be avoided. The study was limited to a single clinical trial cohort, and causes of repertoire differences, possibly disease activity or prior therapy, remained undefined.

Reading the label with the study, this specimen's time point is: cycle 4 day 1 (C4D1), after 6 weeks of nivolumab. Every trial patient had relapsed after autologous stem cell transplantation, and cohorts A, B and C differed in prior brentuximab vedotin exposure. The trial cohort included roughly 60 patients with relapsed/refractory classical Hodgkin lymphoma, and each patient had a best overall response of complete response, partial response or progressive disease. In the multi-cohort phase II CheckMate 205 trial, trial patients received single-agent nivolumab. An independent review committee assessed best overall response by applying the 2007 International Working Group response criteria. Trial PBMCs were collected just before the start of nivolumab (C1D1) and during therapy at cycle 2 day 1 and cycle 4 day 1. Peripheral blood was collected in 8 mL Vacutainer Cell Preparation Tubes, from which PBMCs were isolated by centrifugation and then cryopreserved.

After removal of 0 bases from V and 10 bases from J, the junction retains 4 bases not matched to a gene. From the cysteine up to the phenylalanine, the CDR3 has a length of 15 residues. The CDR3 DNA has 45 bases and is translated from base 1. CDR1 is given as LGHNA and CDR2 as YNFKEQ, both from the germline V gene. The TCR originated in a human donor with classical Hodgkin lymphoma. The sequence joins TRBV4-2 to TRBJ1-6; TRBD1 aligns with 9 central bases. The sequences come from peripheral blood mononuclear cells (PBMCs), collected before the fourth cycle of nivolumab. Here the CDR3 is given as CASSQERTGVSPLHF. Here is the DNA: TGTGCCAGCAGCCAAGAGAGGACAGGGGTGTCACCCCTCCACTTT.